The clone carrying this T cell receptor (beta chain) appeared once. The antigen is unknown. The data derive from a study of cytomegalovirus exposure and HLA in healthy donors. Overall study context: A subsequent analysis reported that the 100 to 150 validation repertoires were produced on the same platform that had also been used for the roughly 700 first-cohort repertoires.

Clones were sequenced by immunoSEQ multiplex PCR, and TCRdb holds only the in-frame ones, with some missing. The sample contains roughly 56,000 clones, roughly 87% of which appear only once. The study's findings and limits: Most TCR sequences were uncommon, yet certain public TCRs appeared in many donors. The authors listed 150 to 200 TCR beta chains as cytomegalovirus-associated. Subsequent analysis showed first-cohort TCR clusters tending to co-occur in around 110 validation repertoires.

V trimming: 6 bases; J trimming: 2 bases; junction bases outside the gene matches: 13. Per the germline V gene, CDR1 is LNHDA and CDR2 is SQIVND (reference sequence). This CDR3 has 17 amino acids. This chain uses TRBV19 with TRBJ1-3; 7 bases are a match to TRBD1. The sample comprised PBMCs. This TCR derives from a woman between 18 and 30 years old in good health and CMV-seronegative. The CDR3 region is CASSRTHGTATGNTIYF. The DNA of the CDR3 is TGTGCCAGTAGCCGTACCCACGGGACAGCGACTGGAAACACCATATATTTT. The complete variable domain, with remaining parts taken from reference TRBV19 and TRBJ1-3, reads DGGITQSPKYLFRKEGQNVTLSCEQNLNHDAMYWYRQDPGQGLRLIYYSQIVNDFQKGDIAEGYSVSREKKESFPLTVTSAQKNPTAFYLCASSRTHGTATGNTIYFGEGSWLTVV.